These 8 T cell receptor beta chains share one sample of origin, sequenced in a study of blood T cell repertoires in COVID-19. The table came from immunoSEQ multiplex PCR; TCRdb's copy has only in-frame clones and leaves some out. This repertoire shows around 200,000 clones, 84% found once; its top ten account for under 15%. The specimen was peripheral blood. The origin of the receptors is a man aged 30 to 45 with active or convalescent COVID-19.

The rearrangement links TRBV9 to TRBJ2-2, with TRBD1 matching over 8 bases. The germline V gene has CDR1 SGDLS and CDR2 YYNGEE. The CDR3 loop spans 19 amino acids. V was pared by 2 bases and J by 0 bases, with 12 bases of the junction left unmatched. DNA of the CDR3: TGTGCCAGCAGCGTGTCACGATCCGGACAGGGCTCGAACACCGGGGAGCTGTTTTTT. The encoded protein is CASSVSRSGQGSNTGELFF. Together with reference TRBV9 and TRBJ2-2, the CDR3 gives the full variable domain: DSGVTQTPKHLITATGQRVTLRCSPRSGDLSVYWYQQSLDQGLQFLIQYYNGEERAKGNILERFSAQQFPDLHSELNLSSLELGDSALYFCASSVSRSGQGSNTGELFFGEGSRLTVL.

V usage is TRBV11-2 and J usage is TRBJ2-1; 13 bases agree with TRBD2. The J segment lost 4 bases and the V segment lost 5 bases, leaving 8 bases of the junction unmatched. The CDR3 length is 17 residues. In germline, CDR1 is SGHAT, CDR2 FQNNGV. CDR3 DNA sequence: TGTGCCAGCAGCCTCATCCCGACTAGCGGGGGGTACAATGAGCAGTTCTTC. Encoded protein: CASSLIPTSGGYNEQFF.

The genes are TRBV7-2 and TRBJ2-7; 12 bases fit TRBD1. Losses at the gene ends were 2 bases for V and 9 bases for J; bases not matched to a gene: 8. The CDR3 runs 15 residues. Germline-derived CDR1 and CDR2 are SGHTA and FQGNSA. The CDR3 DNA reads TGTGCCAGCAGCTTACAGGGGACAGGGGGCGCCCTGCAGTACTTC. This encodes CASSLQGTGGALQYF.

The rearrangement uses TRBV6-5 and TRBJ2-5; 7 bases match TRBD1. From germline, CDR1 is MNHEY and CDR2 SVGAGI. V shed 8 bases and J 2 bases; nucleotides not matched to a gene: 5. This CDR3 is built from 13 residues. The CDR3 nucleotides are TGTGCCAGCCGGGACAGACTTCAAGAGACCCAGTACTTC. Its translation: CASRDRLQETQYF.

The CDR3 loop reads CASSIGPLGNRARDTEAFF. The CDR3 coding sequence is TGTGCCAGTAGTATAGGACCTCTCGGGAACAGGGCCAGGGACACTGAAGCTTTCTTT. This chain joins TRBV19 and TRBJ1-1, with D maybe TRBD1 (6 bases). CDR3 length: 19 amino acids. CDR1 and CDR2 from the germline V gene are LNHDA and SQIVND (reference sequence). Trimming pared 1 base from V and 3 bases from J, leaving 24 bases between.

The CDR3 sequence is CATSDLAGLYEQYV. CDR3 bases: TGTGCCACCAGTGACTTAGCGGGACTCTACGAGCAGTACGTC. The V gene is TRBV24-1, the J gene TRBJ2-7; 8 positions agree with TRBD2. V shed 4 bases and J 3 bases; nucleotides not matched to a gene: 4. Per the germline V gene, CDR1 is KGHDR and CDR2 is SFDVKD. The CDR3 runs 14 residues.

The chain links TRBV18 to TRBJ2-7; 11 bases are shared with TRBD1. This CDR3 region has 15 residues. Per the germline V gene, CDR1 is KGHSH and CDR2 is LQKENI. V shed 1 base and J 3 bases; nucleotides not matched to a gene: 2. CDR3 DNA: TGTGCCAGCTCACCACTGGACAGGGGGCTCTACGAGCAGTACGTC. This codes for CASSPLDRGLYEQYV.

Only one count was recorded for this clone. This chain links TRBV4-2 with TRBJ2-3; 8 positions agree with TRBD1. The germline V gene has CDR1 LGHNA and CDR2 YNFKEQ. With 4 bases clipped from V and 6 bases from J, the junction kept 9 bases outside the gene matches. The CDR3 has 15 amino acids. The CDR3 protein is CASSPDRDLPDTQYF. The DNA for the CDR3 is TGTGCCAGCAGCCCGGACAGGGACCTACCCGATACGCAGTATTTT.